These T cell receptor beta chains were read from a single sample in a study of identical twins. MiXCR, run by TCRdb on the 5' RACE reads, gives a single entry per CDR3 protein. The sample shows some 630,000 distinct CDR3 sequences, roughly 7.2% of them seen only once. These data were also reused for a study on yellow fever vaccine responses in identical twins.

Sequencing used PBMCs. The receptors were gathered from a woman under 30 in good health. The CDR3 runs from the conserved cysteine through the conserved F or W. D genes are given only for firm matches. Clone size appears in some rows only: once, few, many, or a class for an expanded clone.

-	TRBV12-3/TRBV12-4	16	TRBD2	TRBJ2-3	CASSSRGRDSTDTQYF	TGTGCCAGCAGTTCCCGTGGGAGGGATAGCACAGATACGCAGTATTTT
many	TRBV5-1	16	TRBD1	TRBJ1-2	CASSVRDSITPYGYTF	TGCGCCAGCAGCGTCCGGGACAGCATTACACCTTATGGCTACACCTTC
few	TRBV12-3/TRBV12-4	13	-	TRBJ1-2	CASSLDLTYGYTF	TGTGCCAGCAGTCTTGACCTGACCTATGGCTACACCTTC
once	TRBV11-1	14	-	TRBJ2-7	CASSLAGVSYEQYF	TGTGCCAGCAGCTTAGCCGGGGTTTCCTACGAGCAGTACTTC
many	TRBV14	13	-	TRBJ2-3	CASSPGAPDTQYF	TGTGCCAGCAGCCCGGGAGCCCCAGATACGCAGTATTTT
many	TRBV20-1	13	TRBD2	TRBJ2-1	CSARGSSGNEQFF	TGCAGTGCTAGAGGTTCTAGCGGAAATGAGCAGTTCTTC
many	TRBV12-3/TRBV12-4	17	-	TRBJ1-5	CASSKPQGVVSNQPQHF	TGTGCCAGCAGCAAACCGCAGGGAGTTGTGAGCAATCAGCCCCAGCATTTT
-	TRBV5-1	17	TRBD2	TRBJ2-5	CASSWGSTSGGGETQYF	TGCGCCAGCAGCTGGGGCTCAACTAGCGGAGGGGGAGAGACCCAGTACTTC
few	TRBV28	14	TRBD2	TRBJ2-7	CASSFAGGRYEQYF	TGTGCCAGCAGTTTTGCGGGAGGAAGGTACGAGCAGTACTTC
few	TRBV12-3/TRBV12-4	13	-	TRBJ1-6	CASSFKQNSPLHF	TGTGCCAGCAGTTTTAAGCAGAATTCACCCCTCCACTTT
many	TRBV12-3/TRBV12-4	15	TRBD1	TRBJ1-1	CASRPLGQGNTEAFF	TGTGCCAGCAGGCCCTTGGGACAGGGGAACACTGAAGCTTTCTTT